This paragraph covers one T cell receptor (beta chain) sequence. No cognate antigen has been identified for it. No much larger clonotype is one base removed from it; base qualities were not supplied. The CDR3 covers 16 residues, taking in both the cysteine and the phenylalanine. Just CDR3 DNA is preserved here, 48 bases in frame from base 1. V ends up 4 bases short and J 5 bases short, with an unmatched junction base count of 11. CDR1 MNHEY and CDR2 SVGAGI are derived from the germline V gene. The cohort was made up of several hundred healthy bone marrow donors. At the time of sampling, all cohort members were nominally healthy, though unrecorded immune exposures were likely present. CMV serostatus was positive for 250 to 300 and negative for about half of the roughly 700 cohort members, and was not recorded for this donor. Each donor provided a peripheral blood sample, and peripheral blood mononuclear cells were used for TCR beta sequencing. Genomic DNA was extracted from the blood cell samples with the Qiagen DNeasy Blood Extraction Kit.

These data belong to a study of cytomegalovirus exposure and HLA in healthy donors listed by TCRdb under 2017. Regarding the complete study: An earlier analysis of 587 of the donors reported 250 to 300 Gb of sequence data and roughly 120 million unique TCR beta sequences obtained from some 170 million T cells. A separate validation cohort of roughly 130 different subjects was used in addition to the roughly 620-subject first cohort. The study was designed to test whether signatures of past pathogen exposure could be identified by cataloging public T cell receptors. The genetic ancestry cluster associated with self-reported Caucasian donors included 81% of the 398 genotyped donors. The study used immunosequencing to profile the T cell repertoires of 670 or so subjects and linked those repertoires to cytomegalovirus serostatus. Every repertoire in the discovery cohort had been generated on one and the same sequencing platform. The number of typed donors differed by locus: roughly 620-630 for A, B, C, DRB1 and DQB1; 500 to 550 for DQA1; around 580 for DPA1; and around 450 for DPB1. HLA typing included class I and class II loci at four-digit resolution. A later analysis re-examined previously published TCR beta repertoires from about 670 donors and added high-resolution HLA genotyping to investigate patterns of TCR occurrence. To decide whether each TCR beta V gene segment behaved as functional or pseudogenic, an earlier analysis of some 540 of the donors relied on high-throughput TCR beta sequencing. Among some 400 genotyped donors of the cohort, an average of roughly 230,000 unique TCR beta nucleotide sequences was sequenced per donor, of which 15% to 20% were non-productive. High-throughput TCR immunosequencing, statistical association of individual TCRs with disease status, and machine learning were combined to predict cytomegalovirus infection status. An early release that covered approximately 600 HLA-typed donors contained approximately 300 gigabases of sequencing data and 85 million to 100 million unique TCR sequences. Donor age, sex, ethnicity and CMV serostatus were compiled alongside the repertoire data. A later genetic analysis used genome-wide SNP genotypes for about 60% of the roughly 700 donors, treating that subset as a discovery cohort. A handful of DR-DQ haplotypes were handled as single units for association and clustering because linkage in the cohort was strong. The later analysis used no new phenotypic data to find candidate immune exposures, relying instead on TCR beta sequences and their occurrence across donors.

Library preparation employed the immunoSEQ multiplex PCR assay. The multiplex PCR relied on a mix of 60 forward primers for TCR Vbeta segments and 13 reverse primers for TCR Jbeta segments. Amplification of the CDR3 region of rearranged TCR beta genes was performed with a multiplex PCR assay on genomic DNA. The amplified TCR beta libraries were sequenced on the Illumina HiSeq System as 87-base-pair reads. Regarding the original processing steps: Across the 500 to 700 repertoires, a later analysis counted 80 million or so unique TCR beta chains, roughly 11 million of which were shared by at least two donors. Raw reads were error-corrected and collapsed into unique sequences with a nearest-neighbor algorithm that merged closely related sequences to remove PCR and sequencing errors. To assign V, D and J gene segments, CDR3 sequences were aligned to IMGT reference sequences. Each retained sequence needed at least a six-nucleotide match to both a V gene segment and a J gene segment. Rearrangements were called productive when the CDR3 lacked stop codons and stayed in frame with V and J; all others were non-productive. Following IMGT convention, CDR3 was defined as the stretch from the second conserved V-encoded cysteine to the conserved J-encoded phenylalanine. The earlier analysis of 550 to 650 of the donors excluded any sequence lacking an unambiguous match to a single V gene segment. In an earlier analysis of 587 of the donors, V segments were called functional above 56.7% productive rearrangements and were called segregating when the between-donor standard deviation exceeded 5%. A statistical classification framework was developed to diagnose cytomegalovirus status using the catalog of TCR beta chain sequences. In a later analysis, V and J genes were assigned by comparing TCR nucleotide sequences against IMGT/GENE-DB human TR gene sequences. In a later analysis, CDR3 sequences and most-parsimonious VDJ recombination scenarios were assigned using the TCRdist pipeline. In a later analysis, every TCR beta chain was defined by the combination of its CDR3 amino acid sequence and its V-gene family, and reads without a unique V-gene family were dropped. As a way to deal with suspected cross-contamination and a sequencing artifact, a later analysis dropped more than 500 nucleotide sequences that were highly shared and had low generation probability. For each public chain, a later analysis derived a clonal expansion index from normalized ranks of inferred template counts within each repertoire. In a later analysis, generation probabilities were computed using a VDJ recombination model fitted to out-of-frame rearrangements, and the results were checked against IGoR. In a later analysis, TCR-TCR, TCR-HLA and TCR-CMV co-occurrence was scored with hypergeometric tests, and a repertoire-size bias correction was applied to TCR pairs. False discovery rates were estimated in a later analysis by permuting HLA or CMV assignments 20 times. In a later analysis, co-occurring TCRs were grouped using DBSCAN, with TCRdist sequence similarity added in when clustering inside HLA-allele-positive subsets. Co-occurrence clustering excluded repertoires with fewer than 30,000 or more than 120,000 public chains, plus five with anomalous nucleotide sharing. Here the immuneACCESS table is served through TCRdb, limited to in-frame sequences with V and J called. Missing clones are a known gap in these copies; in checked studies unresolved V genes cover under half, and the rest lacks a known reason. V and J calls and clone size come straight from that table; D and trimming were deduced from the DNA. The sample table holds around 150,000 clones, of which roughly 77% were seen once. The ten largest clones capture under 4% of the sample.

Overall study results and their limits: CMV serostatus was the only immune exposure information available for the cohort. In a later analysis, HLA-associated TCR beta chains showed more clonal expansion and lower generation probabilities than non-associated chains that were equally common. Sequencing depth was assumed to be roughly uniform across donors in the presence/absence analyses, though that assumption may not hold. Several of the top co-occurrence clusters appeared to be linked to parvovirus B19, influenza, CMV and Epstein-Barr virus, according to a later analysis. A cluster of highly shared sequence variants was judged likely to be a technical artifact of the sequencing pipeline. In a later genetic analysis, fewer N-insertions in productive TCRs were reported among donors in an Asian-associated ancestry cluster than the 666-donor mean. A later genetic analysis associated a missense DCLRE1C variant with V-gene and J-gene trimming of TCR beta chains, and an independent cohort replicated the association. In a later analysis, the rate of TCR association differed among HLA loci, with DRB1 alleles having the most associated TCRs and HLA-C alleles having the fewest. A further reported finding was that TCR beta sequences accurately predicted the HLA-A and HLA-B alleles for most subjects in the first cohort. Some IMGT-functional V segments, including TRBV6-2 and TRBV6-3, could not be told apart with the 87-base-pair reads, so those segments were excluded. In a later analysis, 16,951 TCR beta sequences were associated with specific HLA alleles at a false discovery rate of 0.05. Only TCR beta chains were sequenced in this cohort, and the absence of alpha or paired-chain data limited detectable features. HLA typing was unavailable for some donors at each locus, so association tests used only the typed subset. In vitro tests confirmed that a few of the cytomegalovirus-associated TCR beta chains recognize cytomegalovirus antigens. An earlier analysis of approximately 600 of the donors showed that most TCR beta V segments appeared in productive rearrangements either about 87% or about 30% of the time, which broadly matched IMGT annotations. While some public TCRs were present in many individuals, most TCR sequences turned up only very rarely across donors. It was suggested by the authors that the approach could potentially be generalized to other disease states and immunological phenotypes. Correlated functional status among segregating V segments might be attributable to linkage disequilibrium, but an unknown experimental factor could not be ruled out. The earlier analysis of approximately 540 of the donors excluded around 17 rarely observed V segments, including chromosome 9 orphons, because counts were too low. Assigning TCR associations to individual alleles was difficult when HLA alleles, especially DR and DQ, strongly co-occurred. In both the original and validation cohorts, the classifier was reported to diagnose cytomegalovirus status with high specificity and sensitivity. Most CMV-associated TCR beta chains appeared to be HLA-restricted in a later analysis, and the HLA associations seemed to be driven largely by CMV exposure. A total of around 150 TCR beta chains were listed by the study as associated with cytomegalovirus.

The sample consisted of PBMCs. This TCR was sampled from a human donor in good health. The sequence is built from TRBV6-5 and TRBJ2-7, with 10 bases matching TRBD1. Here the CDR3 is given as CASSSLKTGGIDEQYF. The DNA is as follows: TGTGCCAGCAGTTCCCTTAAGACAGGGGGCATCGACGAGCAGTACTTC.